Listed here are 5 T cell receptor beta chains from one sample, sequenced in a study of shared clonotypes between healthy human individuals. TCRdb keeps only in-frame clones here, not all; method: immunoSEQ multiplex PCR. The table includes 1.5 million to 2.5 million clones, about 95% detected once. Terminally differentiated effector memory CD45RA+ cells were excluded from the naive CD8 cells, which were CD45RO-negative and positively selected for CCR7. Sequences were obtained from naive CD8+ T cells sorted from blood. The receptor source for this set is a man aged 18 to 29 in good health.

J is TRBJ1-4 and V is TRBV7-2, with 10 positions matching TRBD1. V lost 5 bases, J lost 7 bases, and 16 bases stayed unmatched. Germline V gene data show CDR1 as SGHTA and CDR2 as FQGNSA. This CDR3 is built from 18 residues. As DNA, the CDR3 is TGTGCCAGCAGCCCCGGGACAGGGGTTCGTGTTTGGAGTGAAAAACTGTTTTTT. It translates to CASSPGTGVRVWSEKLFF. Together with reference TRBV7-2 and TRBJ1-4, the CDR3 gives the full variable domain: GAGVSQSPSNKVTEKGKDVELRCDPISGHTALYWYRQSLGQGLEFLIYFQGNSAPDKSGLPSDRFSAERTGGSVSTLTIQRTQQEDSAVYLCASSPGTGVRVWSEKLFFGSGTQLSVL.

The genes are TRBV5-4 and TRBJ2-7; a weak D match, TRBD1 (5 bases). Trimming cost V 2 bases and J 0 bases, with 9 bases left between them. The CDR3 has 14 amino acids. CDR1 is SGHNT and CDR2 is YYREEE in the germline V gene (reference sequence). CDR3 coding DNA: TGTGCCAGCAGCTTAACAGGCCGCTCCTACGAGCAGTACTTC. Encoded protein: CASSLTGRSYEQYF.

The CDR3 protein is CASSPGHVGGEKLFF. The DNA of the CDR3 is TGTGCCAGCAGCCCGGGACATGTCGGCGGGGAAAAACTGTTTTTT. V usage is TRBV7-6 and J usage is TRBJ1-4; TRBD1 might be the D (6 bases). The CDR3 consists of 15 residues. The V and J ends lost 5 bases and 8 bases respectively, with 18 bases between them. CDR1 is SGHVS, CDR2 FNYEAQ, per germline.

V is TRBV19 and J is TRBJ2-2; D possibly corresponds to TRBD2 (5 bases). V was clipped by 2 bases and J by 2 bases, with 6 bases between them. Per germline, CDR1 LNHDA and CDR2 SQIVND (reference sequence). The CDR3 is 14 amino acids. CDR3 region: CASSIPSNTGELFF. For the CDR3, the DNA is TGTGCCAGTAGTATACCTAGCAACACCGGGGAGCTGTTTTTT.

CDR3 DNA: TGTGCCAGCAGCCAAGGGACAGGCCTGGGTCTTGGCTACACCTTC. It translates to CASSQGTGLGLGYTF. The chain carries TRBV4-2 and TRBJ1-2; TRBD1 agrees at 7 bases. CDR1 LGHNA and CDR2 YNFKEQ come from the germline V gene. The J segment lost 7 bases and the V segment lost 1 base, leaving 9 bases of the junction unmatched. The CDR3 length is 15 residues.